The clone carrying this T cell receptor (beta chain) has at least ten counts. Its target is not known. The length of the CDR3 is 15 residues. After removal of 2 bases from V and 6 bases from J, the junction contained 2 bases not matched to a gene. CDR1 and CDR2 (germline): SGHTA, FQGTGA. The sample comes from a study of spatial heterogeneity in lung cancer. Points from the study as a whole: There were more appearances of ubiquitous expanded tumor TCRs in blood at resection than at follow-up.

Each CDR3 protein gets one entry after TCRdb re-called the 5' RACE reads with MiXCR. The data hold 90,000 or so distinct CDR3 sequences, with roughly 8.7% observed a single time. Time point here: sample taken at primary tumor resection. No cells were sorted before sequencing. The whole RNA sequenced was extracted from tumor, nontumor lung or frozen PBMC. The roughly 66 donors had untreated early-stage non-small cell lung cancer. This clonotype originated in a male donor with early-stage non-small cell lung cancer. The sample was PBMCs, taken at surgery. The gene calls are TRBV7-3 and TRBJ1-6, with 9 bases lining up with TRBD1. Written as DNA, the CDR3 is TGTGCCAGCAGCTTAGTGGGACAGGGTAATTCACCCCTCCACTTT. Amino acids: CASSLVGQGNSPLHF.